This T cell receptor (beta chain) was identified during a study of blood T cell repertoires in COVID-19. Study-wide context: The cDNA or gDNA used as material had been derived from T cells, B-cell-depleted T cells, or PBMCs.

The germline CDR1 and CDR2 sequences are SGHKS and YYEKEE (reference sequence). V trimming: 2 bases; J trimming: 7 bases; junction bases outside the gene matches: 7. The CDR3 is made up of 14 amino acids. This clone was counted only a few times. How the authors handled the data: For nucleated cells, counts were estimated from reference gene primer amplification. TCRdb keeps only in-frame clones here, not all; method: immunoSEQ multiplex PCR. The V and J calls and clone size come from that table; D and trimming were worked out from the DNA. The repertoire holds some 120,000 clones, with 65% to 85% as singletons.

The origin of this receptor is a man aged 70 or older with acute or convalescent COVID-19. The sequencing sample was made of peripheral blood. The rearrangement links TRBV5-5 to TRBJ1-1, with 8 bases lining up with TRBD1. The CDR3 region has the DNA TGTGCCAGCAGCTTTCAACAGGGGGGTTATGAAGCTTTCTTT. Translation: CASSFQQGGYEAFF.